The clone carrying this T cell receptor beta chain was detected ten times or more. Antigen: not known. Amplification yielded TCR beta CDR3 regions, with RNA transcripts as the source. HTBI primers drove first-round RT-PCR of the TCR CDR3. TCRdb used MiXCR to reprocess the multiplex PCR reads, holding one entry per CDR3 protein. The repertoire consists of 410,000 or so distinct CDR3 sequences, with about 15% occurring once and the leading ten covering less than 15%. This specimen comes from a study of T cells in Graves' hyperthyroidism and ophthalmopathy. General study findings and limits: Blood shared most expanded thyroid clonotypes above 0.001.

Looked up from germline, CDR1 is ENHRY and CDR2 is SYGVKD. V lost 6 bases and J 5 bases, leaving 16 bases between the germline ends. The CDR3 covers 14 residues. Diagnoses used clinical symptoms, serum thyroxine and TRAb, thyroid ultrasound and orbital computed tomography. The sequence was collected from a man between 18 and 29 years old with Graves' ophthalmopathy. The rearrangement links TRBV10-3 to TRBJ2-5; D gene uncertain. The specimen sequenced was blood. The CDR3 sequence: CAIRSGGLVETQYF. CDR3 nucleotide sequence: TGTGCCATCAGATCGGGCGGTCTGGTTGAGACCCAGTACTTC.